The clone carrying this TCR beta chain was counted once. The authors' processing: The authors estimated nucleated cell counts from reference gene primer amplification. TCRdb's table, derived via immunoSEQ multiplex PCR, lists solely in-frame clones and lacks some. V and J calls and clone size are copied from that table; D and trimming were computed from the DNA. The table has about 200,000 clones, around 80% seen once. The data belong to a study of blood T cell repertoires in COVID-19. About the study: The United States, Italy and Spain were the sources of the acute and convalescent COVID-19 samples. Sources were T cells, B-cell-depleted T cells, or PBMCs; the material itself was cDNA or gDNA.

The ends were cut back, 2 bases at V and 1 base at J, with 6 bases in the middle. In germline, CDR1 is SGHRS, CDR2 YFSETQ. The CDR3 loop spans 14 amino acids. The material sequenced was peripheral blood. The V gene is TRBV5-1, the J gene TRBJ2-2; no firm D call. The source is a woman between 65 and 79 years old with acute or convalescent COVID-19. CDR3 sequence: CASSFPGNTGELFF. CDR3 coding DNA: TGCGCCAGCAGCTTCCCAGGGAACACCGGGGAGCTGTTTTTT. The variable domain in full, completed from reference TRBV5-1 and TRBJ2-2, reads KAGVTQTPRYLIKTRGQQVTLSCSPISGHRSVSWYQQTPGQGLQFLFEYFSETQRNKGNFPGRFSGRQFSNSRSEMNVSTLELGDSALYLCASSFPGNTGELFFGEGSRLTVL.